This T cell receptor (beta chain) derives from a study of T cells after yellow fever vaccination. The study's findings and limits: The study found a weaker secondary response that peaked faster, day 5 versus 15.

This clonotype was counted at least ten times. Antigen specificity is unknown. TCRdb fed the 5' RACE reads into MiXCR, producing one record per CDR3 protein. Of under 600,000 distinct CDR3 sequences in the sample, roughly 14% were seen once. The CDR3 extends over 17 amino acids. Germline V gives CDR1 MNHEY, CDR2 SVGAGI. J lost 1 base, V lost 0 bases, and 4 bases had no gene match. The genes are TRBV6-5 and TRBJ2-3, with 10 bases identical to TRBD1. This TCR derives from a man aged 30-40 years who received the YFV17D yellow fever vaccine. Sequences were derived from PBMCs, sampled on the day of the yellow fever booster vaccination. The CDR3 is CASSYSSGTGGTDTQYF. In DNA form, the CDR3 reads TGTGCCAGCAGTTACTCGTCCGGGACAGGGGGCACAGATACGCAGTATTTT.